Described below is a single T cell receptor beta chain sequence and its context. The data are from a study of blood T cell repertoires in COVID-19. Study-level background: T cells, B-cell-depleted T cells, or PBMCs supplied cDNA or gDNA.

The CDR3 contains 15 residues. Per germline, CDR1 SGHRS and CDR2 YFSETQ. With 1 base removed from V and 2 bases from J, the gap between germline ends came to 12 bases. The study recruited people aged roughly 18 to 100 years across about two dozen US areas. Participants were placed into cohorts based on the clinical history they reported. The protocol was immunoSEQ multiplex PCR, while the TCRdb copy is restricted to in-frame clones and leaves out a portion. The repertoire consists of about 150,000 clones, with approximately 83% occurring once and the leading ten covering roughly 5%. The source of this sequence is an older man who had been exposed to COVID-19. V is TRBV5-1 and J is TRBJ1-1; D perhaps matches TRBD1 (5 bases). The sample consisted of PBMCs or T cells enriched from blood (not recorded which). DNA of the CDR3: TGCGCCAGCAGCTTGAGCGGGACGGATAACACTGAAGCTTTCTTT. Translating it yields CASSLSGTDNTEAFF.